The clone carrying this T cell receptor beta chain was seen repeatedly, ten times or more. The source of the sample is a study of CD4 and CD8 cells across lung adenocarcinoma regions. TCRdb redid the calling of the PCR reads with MiXCR, one entry per CDR3 protein. The table lists roughly 8,400 distinct CDR3 sequences, around 45% of them singletons. CDR1 and CDR2 (germline): SGHAT, FQNNGV. V lost 3 bases, J lost 0 bases, and 8 bases lay in between. The CDR3 consists of 14 residues. This TCR derives from a male donor with lung adenocarcinoma. The CD4 and CD8 labels of this study may be unreliable. The chain carries TRBV11-2 and TRBJ2-5; TRBD2 is a possible D gene (6 bases). Source material: CD8+ T cells from the center of a lung tumor. Here the CDR3 reads CASSFGDYQETQYF. The CDR3, as DNA: TGTGCCAGCAGCTTCGGGGACTACCAAGAGACCCAGTACTTC.